These T cell receptor beta chains were read from a single sample in a study of breast tumors, draining lymph nodes, adjacent tissues. Each CDR3 protein is one row after TCRdb ran MiXCR on the multiplex PCR reads. The profile shows some 150,000 distinct CDR3 sequences, 20% to 25% of them singletons. The source material was axillary lymph node tissue. The origin of the receptors is a female donor with breast cancer. Some clones in this sample may be carry-over from other donors' samples. CDR3s include the opening cysteine and the closing phenylalanine or tryptophan. Fields, in order: V gene, D gene, J gene, CDR3 protein. The D gene is left open where the match is weak.

V: TRBV6-1; D: NA; J: TRBJ1-1; CDR3: CASSVKMNTEAFF
V: TRBV18; D: TRBD2; J: TRBJ2-3; CDR3: CASSPSISGSADTQYF
V: TRBV24-1; D: TRBD1; J: TRBJ2-5; CDR3: CATSEKTPGQGGETQYF
V: TRBV4-2; D: NA; J: TRBJ2-2; CDR3: CTGSQEGGGGTGTGELFF
V: TRBV6-6; D: NA; J: TRBJ1-2; CDR3: CASSQTFYGYTF
V: TRBV4-1; D: NA; J: TRBJ2-7; CDR3: CASSQEGGEQYF
V: TRBV6-5; D: NA; J: TRBJ1-5; CDR3: CASRRGVGQPQHF
V: TRBV6-1; D: NA; J: TRBJ1-2; CDR3: CASSESGGWGYTF
V: TRBV2; D: NA; J: TRBJ1-2; CDR3: CASRPTGVYGYTF
V: TRBV7-8; D: NA; J: TRBJ2-6; CDR3: CASRYLRRQDFSGANVLTF
V: TRBV20-1; D: TRBD1; J: TRBJ2-3; CDR3: CSARDRDRAADTQYF
V: TRBV19; D: NA; J: TRBJ2-5; CDR3: CASSEGRQETQYF
V: TRBV3-1; D: NA; J: TRBJ2-7; CDR3: CASSQLRQSYEQYF
V: TRBV20-1; D: TRBD2; J: TRBJ2-7; CDR3: CSARPVAGAPYEQYF
V: TRBV5-6; D: NA; J: TRBJ1-2; CDR3: CASSLVSGPYGYTF
V: TRBV19; D: TRBD1; J: TRBJ2-5; CDR3: CASTSTGASGETQYF
V: TRBV12-3/TRBV12-4; D: NA; J: TRBJ2-2; CDR3: CASSLGQGSGELFF
V: TRBV5-1; D: NA; J: TRBJ2-1; CDR3: CASSLGQVAYNEQFF
V: TRBV11-3; D: NA; J: TRBJ1-3; CDR3: CASSQTSNSGNTIYF
V: TRBV19; D: NA; J: TRBJ2-2; CDR3: CASSMNSGGTGELFF
V: TRBV30; D: TRBD1; J: TRBJ1-6; CDR3: CAWSALDREGAPLHF
V: TRBV6-2/TRBV6-3; D: NA; J: TRBJ2-1; CDR3: CASRSDWGNEQFF
V: TRBV6-1; D: NA; J: TRBJ2-7; CDR3: CTSGGGGYEQYF
V: TRBV20-1; D: NA; J: TRBJ2-7; CDR3: CSATPNSDEQYF
V: TRBV7-8; D: NA; J: TRBJ2-3; CDR3: CASSFRRAPDTQYF
V: TRBV6-6; D: NA; J: TRBJ2-5; CDR3: CASSSQETQYF
V: TRBV5-8; D: TRBD1; J: TRBJ1-5; CDR3: CASSWGQYNQPQHF
V: TRBV24-1; D: TRBD1; J: TRBJ2-2; CDR3: CATSDDRGQGGELFF
V: TRBV30; D: NA; J: TRBJ2-7; CDR3: CAWNWAGYHYEQYF
V: TRBV27; D: NA; J: TRBJ2-7; CDR3: CASSLSQWGYEQYF
V: TRBV19; D: NA; J: TRBJ2-2; CDR3: CTSSIVPTPTGELFF
V: TRBV2; D: TRBD2; J: TRBJ2-4; CDR3: CASSEVGGAKNIQYF
V: TRBV29-1; D: TRBD2; J: TRBJ2-4; CDR3: CSVGEGRDIQYF
V: TRBV5-1; D: TRBD2; J: TRBJ2-3; CDR3: CASSLAARPDTQYF
V: TRBV19; D: TRBD2; J: TRBJ2-7; CDR3: CASSKASQTSGRAEQYF
V: TRBV7-9; D: TRBD1; J: TRBJ1-2; CDR3: CASSLQGAGAGYTF
V: TRBV5-4; D: TRBD2; J: TRBJ2-1; CDR3: CASSSGTSPYNEQFF
V: TRBV28; D: TRBD2; J: TRBJ2-1; CDR3: CASRLAGEVEQFF
V: TRBV3-1; D: TRBD2; J: TRBJ2-5; CDR3: CASSQELAGVGAQYF
V: TRBV30; D: NA; J: TRBJ1-2; CDR3: CAWSVLGQNYGYTF
V: TRBV2; D: TRBD1; J: TRBJ2-7; CDR3: CASSRQVTGGASYEQYF
V: TRBV2; D: NA; J: TRBJ1-6; CDR3: CASTQGRVDYNSPLHF
V: TRBV7-9; D: NA; J: TRBJ1-4; CDR3: CASSPYRATNEKLFF
V: TRBV11-3; D: NA; J: TRBJ2-3; CDR3: CASSHYTDTQYF
V: TRBV5-1; D: NA; J: TRBJ2-2; CDR3: CASKISSLNTGELFF
V: TRBV7-9; D: TRBD1; J: TRBJ1-4; CDR3: CASSTGTGGLEKLFF
V: TRBV19; D: NA; J: TRBJ2-3; CDR3: CASSISSSLSTDTQYF
V: TRBV29-1; D: NA; J: TRBJ2-7; CDR3: CSVETTYEQYF
V: TRBV20-1; D: NA; J: TRBJ1-1; CDR3: CSARDGGIENTEAFF
V: TRBV2; D: TRBD1; J: TRBJ2-7; CDR3: CASSRDRGSYEQYF
V: TRBV20-1; D: TRBD1; J: TRBJ2-1; CDR3: CSASEPGTGNEQFF
V: TRBV7-6; D: NA; J: TRBJ2-2; CDR3: CASSFQRIANTGELFF
V: TRBV2; D: NA; J: TRBJ2-6; CDR3: CASQVYSGANVLTF
V: TRBV12-3/TRBV12-4; D: TRBD1; J: TRBJ2-3; CDR3: CASSPGQGLTDTQYF
V: TRBV6-1; D: NA; J: TRBJ1-2; CDR3: CASSEARVNYGYTF
V: TRBV10-2; D: NA; J: TRBJ2-1; CDR3: CASQSSSYSVQFF
V: TRBV20-1; D: TRBD2; J: TRBJ2-5; CDR3: CSARAGGLAGWETQYF
V: TRBV7-6; D: TRBD1; J: TRBJ2-5; CDR3: CASSATGVGETQYF
V: TRBV20-1; D: TRBD1; J: TRBJ1-6; CDR3: CSARELGQGFSPLHF